The rows below give T cell receptor beta chains drawn from one sample of a study of T-cell reconstitution after alpha-beta-depleted transplantation in children. TCRdb reprocessed the PCR reads with MiXCR, giving one entry per CDR3 protein. This table holds almost 250,000 distinct CDR3 sequences, roughly a quarter found once. Material: PBMCs, obtained before TCRalphabeta/CD19-depleted stem cell transplant. These receptors all stem from a girl aged 2 to 9 with Fanconi anemia, due to receive a stem cell transplant. Both conserved end residues are part of each CDR3. The D gene is left open where the match is weak.

TRBV7-6,TRBD2,CASSLPSSEVPSSGRATDTQYF
TRBV7-2,NA,CASSPRAPEAFF
TRBV18,NA,CASSIEGLYQETQYF
TRBV29-1,TRBD2,CSAGTRGDTDTQYF
TRBV29-1,NA,CSVVYLLEGNRNEQFF
TRBV5-1,TRBD2,CASSLASGRAYNEQFF
TRBV28,TRBD1,CASTRTGFNEQFF
TRBV20-1,NA,CSARDGPRLEQFF
TRBV25-1,TRBD1,CASSDPGQGQETQYF
TRBV28,NA,CASSLARSTDTQYF
TRBV21-1,NA,CASSKEIGFMGHKNTEAFF
TRBV27,TRBD2,CASSSPGLANNEQFF
TRBV4-2,NA,CASSQGRAGNTGELFF
TRBV7-9,NA,CASSLRPLTTNEKLFF
TRBV29-1,NA,CSVGLWRRADNSPLHF
TRBV27,NA,CASSPSGPYEQYF